The 2 T cell receptor beta chains given below trace back to one sample, sequenced in a study of CD8 T cells in Susac syndrome. The RNA input was about 0.5 to 1 ug, and it was reverse transcribed with random hexamers. A single record per CDR3 protein comes from TCRdb applying MiXCR to the immunoSEQ multiplex PCR reads. In the table there are tens of thousands of distinct CDR3 sequences, about 95% of which are singletons. The sample consisted of CD8+ T cells from PBMCs. These receptors were collected from a human donor with multiple sclerosis.

The chain has TRBV27 and TRBJ2-3, with D perhaps matching TRBD1 (6 bases). The CDR3 spans 14 residues. In germline, CDR1 is MNHEY, CDR2 SMNVEV (reference sequence). Trimming removed 6 bases at V and 2 bases at J, with 12 bases between. The CDR3 spells CASSGTGNTDTQYF. The CDR3 DNA follows: TGTGCCAGCAGCGGAACAGGGAACACAGATACGCAGTATTTT.

This chain uses TRBV3-1 with TRBJ2-7; D not resolved. Germline V CDR1 and CDR2: LGHDT, YNNKEL (reference sequence). The CDR3 sequence is 12 residues long. V lost 4 bases to trimming and J lost 4 bases, with 8 bases between them. CDR3 in DNA: TGTGCCAGCAGCCGAAACTTATACGAGCAGTACTTC. Translated: CASSRNLYEQYF.